The rows below give T cell receptor beta chains drawn from one sample of a study of breast tumors, draining lymph nodes, adjacent tissues. One entry per CDR3 protein, called by TCRdb with MiXCR from the multiplex PCR reads. The table has 200,000 to 300,000 distinct CDR3 sequences, 30% seen once; the top ten hold more than 1%. The sample comprised axillary lymph node tissue. These receptor sequences come from a female donor with breast cancer. Some clones in this sample may be carry-over from other donors' samples. The CDR3 runs from the conserved cysteine through the conserved F or W. The order of the fields is V gene, clone size, J gene, D gene, CDR3 protein, CDR3 DNA. The D gene is left open where the match is weak. The size entry is marked missing in some rows and otherwise reads once, few, many or a size class.

V: TRBV10-2; size: many; J: TRBJ2-1; D: -; CDR3: CASSELRAKEFF; DNA: TGCGCCAGCAGTGAGCTAAGGGCAAAGGAGTTCTTC
V: TRBV7-7; size: -; J: TRBJ1-1; D: TRBD1; CDR3: CASSRDRGTEAFF; DNA: TGTGCTAGCAGCCGGGACAGGGGGACTGAAGCTTTCTTT
V: TRBV9; size: -; J: TRBJ2-3; D: TRBD1; CDR3: CASSVGAGGGVTDTQYF; DNA: TGTGCCAGCAGCGTAGGGGCAGGGGGCGGGGTCACAGATACGCAGTATTTT
V: TRBV10-3; size: -; J: TRBJ2-1; D: TRBD2; CDR3: CAISKGLAGVPNEQFF; DNA: TGTGCCATCAGCAAGGGACTAGCGGGAGTCCCCAATGAGCAGTTCTTC
V: TRBV7-8; size: many; J: TRBJ1-6; D: TRBD1; CDR3: CASSSRTGGGSPLHF; DNA: TGTGCCAGCAGCTCAAGGACAGGGGGCGGTTCACCCCTCCACTTT
V: TRBV2; size: many; J: TRBJ2-5; D: TRBD2; CDR3: CASSGGLAGGVETQYF; DNA: TGTGCCAGCAGTGGGGGACTAGCGGGAGGGGTAGAGACCCAGTACTTC
V: TRBV29-1; size: many; J: TRBJ2-6; D: -; CDR3: CSVEWGPRGGANVLTF; DNA: TGCAGCGTTGAATGGGGGCCCCGGGGTGGGGCCAACGTCCTGACTTTC
V: TRBV5-6; size: many; J: TRBJ1-4; D: -; CDR3: CASSLAGQGGEKLFF; DNA: TGTGCCAGCAGCTTGGCGGGGCAGGGTGGTGAAAAACTGTTTTTT
V: TRBV19; size: many; J: TRBJ1-3; D: TRBD1; CDR3: CASSTFRTGGNFGNTIYF; DNA: TGTGCCAGTAGTACCTTCCGGACAGGAGGAAACTTTGGAAACACCATATATTTT
V: TRBV10-2; size: many; J: TRBJ1-6; D: TRBD1; CDR3: CASSLTGENSPLHF; DNA: TGCGCCAGCAGCTTGACAGGGGAGAATTCACCCCTCCACTTT
V: TRBV15; size: few; J: TRBJ2-3; D: -; CDR3: CATSRVRSTDTQYF; DNA: TGTGCCACCAGCAGAGTGCGGAGCACAGATACGCAGTATTTT
V: TRBV20-1; size: many; J: TRBJ2-1; D: TRBD2; CDR3: CSARDYTSGTSNEQFF; DNA: TGCAGTGCTAGAGACTACACTAGCGGGACGTCTAATGAGCAGTTCTTC
V: TRBV10-2; size: many; J: TRBJ2-7; D: -; CDR3: CASSVTGPSYEQYF; DNA: TGCGCCAGCAGTGTAACGGGACCCTCCTACGAGCAGTACTTC
V: TRBV24-1; size: many; J: TRBJ2-7; D: -; CDR3: CATSDPSSTATREQYF; DNA: TGTGCCACCAGTGATCCCTCTAGCACAGCCACTCGCGAGCAGTACTTC
V: TRBV29-1; size: many; J: TRBJ2-3; D: TRBD1; CDR3: CSVETGYTDTQYF; DNA: TGCAGCGTTGAGACAGGGTATACAGATACGCAGTATTTT
V: TRBV5-4; size: few; J: TRBJ2-5; D: -; CDR3: CASSLLRGEETQYF; DNA: TGTGCCAGCAGCTTGCTTAGGGGGGAAGAGACCCAGTACTTC
V: TRBV12-3/TRBV12-4; size: many; J: TRBJ2-2; D: -; CDR3: CAIMRGGNPSGELFF; DNA: TGTGCCATCATGAGGGGGGGCAACCCCTCCGGGGAGCTGTTTTTT
V: TRBV11-2; size: many; J: TRBJ2-5; D: -; CDR3: CASSLRQRVGLETQYF; DNA: TGTGCCAGCAGCTTAAGACAGCGGGTGGGGTTAGAGACCCAGTACTTC
V: TRBV30; size: few; J: TRBJ2-7; D: TRBD2; CDR3: CAWSVRKAGAHEQYF; DNA: TGTGCCTGGAGTGTACGAAAGGCGGGAGCCCACGAGCAGTACTTC
V: TRBV5-1; size: many; J: TRBJ1-2; D: TRBD1; CDR3: CASSLEGARGYTF; DNA: TGCGCCAGCAGCTTGGAGGGGGCCCGTGGCTACACCTTC
V: TRBV2; size: many; J: TRBJ1-3; D: TRBD1; CDR3: CASSGVGTVAGNTIYF; DNA: TGTGCCAGCAGCGGGGTGGGGACAGTAGCTGGAAACACCATATATTTT
V: TRBV20-1; size: many; J: TRBJ2-2; D: -; CDR3: CSARAALGELFF; DNA: TGCAGTGCTAGGGCGGCTCTCGGGGAGCTGTTTTTT
V: TRBV10-2; size: few; J: TRBJ1-6; D: -; CDR3: CASSERSSYNSPLHF; DNA: TGCGCCAGCAGTGAAAGGAGCTCCTATAATTCACCCCTCCACTTT
V: TRBV6-6; size: many; J: TRBJ1-3; D: -; CDR3: CASSYRRTFSGNTIYF; DNA: TGTGCCAGCAGTTACCGACGGACATTTTCTGGAAACACCATATATTTT